This T cell receptor (beta chain) is drawn from a study of CD8 T cells in ankylosing spondylitis. Scientists made TCR beta libraries using quantitative 5'-RACE with molecular barcodes. One entry per CDR3 protein results from TCRdb running MiXCR on the 5' RACE reads. The sample carries some 400,000 distinct CDR3 sequences, about 22% recorded once. To note about this clonotype: As yet, its antigen is unknown.

Study-wide results and caveats: Some motif variants had been reported before (in reactive arthritis synovial fluid and blood). Peripheral blood held disease-linked clones only at relatively low frequency, and these were CD8+. A TCR beta motif of eight or nine highly homologous variants seemed to mark ankylosing spondylitis blood. Reportedly, disease-linked clones are significantly enriched in ankylosing spondylitis patients' matched synovial fluid.

The V gene lost 4 bases and the J gene lost 2 bases, with 10 bases spanning the gap. Germline V gene data show CDR1 as SNHLY and CDR2 as FYNNEI. The CDR3 consists of 14 residues. The origin of this receptor is a male donor with ankylosing spondylitis. This chain links TRBV2 with TRBJ2-3, with D uncertain. Sequencing used blood, either unsorted or a sorted T cell fraction (not recorded which). Here the CDR3 DNA reads TGTGCCAGCAGTGTACTACGGGTCACAGATACGCAGTATTTT. This gives the protein CASSVLRVTDTQYF.